This T cell receptor beta chain stems from a study of blood T cell repertoires in COVID-19. Clones were read by immunoSEQ multiplex PCR, and TCRdb kept only the in-frame ones, dropping some. The table has around 140,000 clones, roughly four fifths seen once. Sequenced sample: peripheral blood. The sequence came from a human donor in a cohort sampled during active COVID-19.

CDR3 amino acids: CASSLRSDTEAFF. The CDR3 nucleotides read TGTGCCAGCAGCCTTCGTTCGGACACTGAAGCTTTCTTT. V usage is TRBV7-9 and J usage is TRBJ1-1; D gene ambiguous. This CDR3 comprises 13 residues. Between the trimmed V and J ends, which lost 5 bases and 3 bases, there was a span of 10 bases. Germline loops: CDR1 SEHNR, CDR2 FQNEAQ (reference sequence). The entire variable domain, with the rest obtained from reference TRBV7-9 and TRBJ1-1, is as follows: DTGVSQNPRHKITKRGQNVTFRCDPISEHNRLYWYRQTLGQGPEFLTYFQNEAQLEKSRLLSDRFSAERPKGSFSTLEIQRTEQGDSAMYLCASSLRSDTEAFFGQGTRLTVV.